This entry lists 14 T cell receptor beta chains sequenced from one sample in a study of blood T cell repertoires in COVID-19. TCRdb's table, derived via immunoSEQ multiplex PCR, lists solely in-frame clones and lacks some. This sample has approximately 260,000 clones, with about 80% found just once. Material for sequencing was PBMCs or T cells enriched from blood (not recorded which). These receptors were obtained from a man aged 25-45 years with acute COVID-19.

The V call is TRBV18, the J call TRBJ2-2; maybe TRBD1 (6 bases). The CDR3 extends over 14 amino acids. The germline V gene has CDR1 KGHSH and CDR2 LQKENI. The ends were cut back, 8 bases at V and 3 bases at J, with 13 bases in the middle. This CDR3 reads CASQETGDTGELFF. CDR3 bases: TGTGCCAGCCAAGAGACAGGAGACACCGGGGAGCTGTTTTTT.

As DNA, the CDR3 is TGTGCCAGCAGCTTGGTAACAGCTGAAGCTTTCTTT. Translated, it gives CASSLVTAEAFF. V usage is TRBV5-5 and J usage is TRBJ1-1; D unresolved. V lost 0 bases and J 6 bases, leaving 6 bases between the germline ends. Germline V lookup: CDR1 SGHKS, CDR2 YYEKEE (reference sequence). This CDR3 comprises 12 residues. Full variable domain (rest looked up from reference TRBV5-5 and TRBJ1-1): DAGVTQSPTHLIKTRGQQVTLRCSPISGHKSVSWYQQVLGQGPQFIFQYYEKEERGRGNFPDRFSARQFPNYSSELNVNALLLGDSALYLCASSLVTAEAFFGQGTRLTVV.

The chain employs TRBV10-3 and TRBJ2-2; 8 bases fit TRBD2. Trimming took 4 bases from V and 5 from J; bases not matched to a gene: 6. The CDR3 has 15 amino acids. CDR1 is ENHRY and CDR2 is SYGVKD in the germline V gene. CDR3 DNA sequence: TGTGCCATCAGTGGACGGGGGGGCGGAACCGGGGAGCTGTTTTTT. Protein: CAISGRGGGTGELFF.

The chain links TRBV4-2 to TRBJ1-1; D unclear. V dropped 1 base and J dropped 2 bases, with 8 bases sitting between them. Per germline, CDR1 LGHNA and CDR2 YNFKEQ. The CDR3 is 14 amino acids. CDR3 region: CASSQATLNTEAFF. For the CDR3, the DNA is TGTGCCAGCAGCCAAGCTACCCTAAACACTGAAGCTTTCTTT.

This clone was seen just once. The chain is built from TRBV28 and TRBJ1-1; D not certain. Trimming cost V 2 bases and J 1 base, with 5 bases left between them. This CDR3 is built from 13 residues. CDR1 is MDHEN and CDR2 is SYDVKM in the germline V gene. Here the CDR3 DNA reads TGTGCCAGCAGTTTAACTAGGAACACTGAAGCTTTCTTT. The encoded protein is CASSLTRNTEAFF.

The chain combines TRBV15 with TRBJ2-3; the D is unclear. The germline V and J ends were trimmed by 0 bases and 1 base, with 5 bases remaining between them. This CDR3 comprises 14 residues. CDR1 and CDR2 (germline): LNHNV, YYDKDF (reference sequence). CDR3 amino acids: CATSRDRGTDTQYF. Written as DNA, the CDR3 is TGTGCCACCAGCAGAGATAGAGGCACAGATACGCAGTATTTT.

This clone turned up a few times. The CDR3 here is CATRRQGYTEAFF. The CDR3 nucleotides read TGTGCCACTCGAAGACAGGGATACACTGAAGCTTTCTTT. The chain joins TRBV3-1 (or the pseudogene TRBV3-2) to TRBJ1-1, with 7 bases lining up with TRBD1. The length of the CDR3 is 13 residues. V lost 10 bases, J lost 3 bases, and 8 bases stayed unmatched. Germline loops: CDR1 LGHDT, CDR2 YNNKEL (reference sequence).

The CDR3 bases are TGTGCCAGCAGCTACAGGGGATACAATGAGCAGTTCTTC. Translation gives CASSYRGYNEQFF. The V and J genes are TRBV5-8 and TRBJ2-1; TRBD1 aligns across 7 bases. Germline V CDR1 and CDR2: SGHTS, YDEGEE. This CDR3 has 13 residues. The ends lost 3 bases at V and 4 bases at J; junction bases unmatched: 1.

In nucleotides, the CDR3 is TGTGCCACCAGTGACCCGTTCGAGACCCAGTACTTC. This codes for CATSDPFETQYF. This chain joins TRBV24-1 and TRBJ2-5; D ambiguous. CDR1 is KGHDR and CDR2 is SFDVKD in the germline V gene. V was cut by 4 bases and J by 5 bases, with 7 bases left in between. This CDR3 contains 12 residues.

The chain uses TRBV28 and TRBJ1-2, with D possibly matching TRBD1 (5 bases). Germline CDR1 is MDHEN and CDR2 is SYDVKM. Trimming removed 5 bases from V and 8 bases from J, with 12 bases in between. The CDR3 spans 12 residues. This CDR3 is CASSPEGWGYTF. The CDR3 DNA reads TGTGCCAGCAGTCCGGAGGGGTGGGGCTACACCTTC.

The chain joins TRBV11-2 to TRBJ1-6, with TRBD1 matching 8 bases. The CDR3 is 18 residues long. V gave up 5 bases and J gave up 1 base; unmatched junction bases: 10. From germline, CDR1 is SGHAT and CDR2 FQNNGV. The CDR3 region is CASSPFRTGWSYNSPLHF. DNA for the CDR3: TGTGCCAGCAGCCCCTTTCGGACAGGGTGGTCCTATAATTCACCCCTCCACTTT.

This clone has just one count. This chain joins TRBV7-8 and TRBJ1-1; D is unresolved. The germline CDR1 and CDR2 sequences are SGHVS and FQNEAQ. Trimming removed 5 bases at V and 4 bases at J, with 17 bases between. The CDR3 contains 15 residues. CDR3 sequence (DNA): TGTGCCAGCAGCATTATGAGGGTCATTGGCACTGAAGCTTTCTTT. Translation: CASSIMRVIGTEAFF.

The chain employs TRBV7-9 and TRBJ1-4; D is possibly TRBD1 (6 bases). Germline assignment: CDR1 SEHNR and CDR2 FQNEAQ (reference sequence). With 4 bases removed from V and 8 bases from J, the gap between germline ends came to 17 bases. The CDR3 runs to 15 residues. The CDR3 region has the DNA TGTGCCAGCAGCTCCCGGGACACCCTTGGGGAAAAACTGTTTTTT. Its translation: CASSSRDTLGEKLFF.

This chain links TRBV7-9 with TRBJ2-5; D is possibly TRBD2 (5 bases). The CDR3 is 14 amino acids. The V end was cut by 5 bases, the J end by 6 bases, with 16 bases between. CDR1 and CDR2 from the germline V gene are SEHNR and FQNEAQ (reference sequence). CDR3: CASSLGWRKKTQYF. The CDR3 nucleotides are TGTGCCAGCAGCCTAGGGTGGAGGAAGAAGACCCAGTACTTC.